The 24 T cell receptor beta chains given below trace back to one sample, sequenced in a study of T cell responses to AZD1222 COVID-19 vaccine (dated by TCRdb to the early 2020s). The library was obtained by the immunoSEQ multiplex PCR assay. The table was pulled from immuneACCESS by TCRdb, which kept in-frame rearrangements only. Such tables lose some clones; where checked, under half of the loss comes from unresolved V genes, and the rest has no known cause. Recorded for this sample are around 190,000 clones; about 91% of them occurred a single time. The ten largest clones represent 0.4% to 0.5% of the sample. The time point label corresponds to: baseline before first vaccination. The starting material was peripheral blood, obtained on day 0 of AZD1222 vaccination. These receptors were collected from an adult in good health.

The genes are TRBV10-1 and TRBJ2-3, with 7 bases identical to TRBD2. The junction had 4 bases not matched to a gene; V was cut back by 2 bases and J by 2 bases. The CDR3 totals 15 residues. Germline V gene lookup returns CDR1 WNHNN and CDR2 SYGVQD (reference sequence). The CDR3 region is CASSESSGYTDTQYF. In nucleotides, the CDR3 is TGCGCCAGCAGTGAGAGTAGCGGGTACACAGATACGCAGTATTTT.

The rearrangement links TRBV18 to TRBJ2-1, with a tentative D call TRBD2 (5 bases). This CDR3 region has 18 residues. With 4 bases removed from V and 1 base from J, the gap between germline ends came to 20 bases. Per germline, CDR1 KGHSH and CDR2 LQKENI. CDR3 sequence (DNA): TGTGCCAGCTCACGAACGGGGAGCGAGTTGATGTCCTACAATGAGCAGTTCTTC. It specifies CASSRTGSELMSYNEQFF.

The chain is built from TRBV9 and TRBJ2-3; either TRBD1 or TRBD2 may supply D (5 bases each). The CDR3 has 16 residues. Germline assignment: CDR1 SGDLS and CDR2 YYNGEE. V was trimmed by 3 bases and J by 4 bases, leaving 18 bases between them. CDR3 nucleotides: TGTGCCAGCAGCGCCGGTGGGACCATAGTATCAGATACGCAGTATTTT. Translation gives CASSAGGTIVSDTQYF.

CDR3: CASRNLRDRNEKLFF. Written as DNA, the CDR3 is TGTGCCAGCCGCAATCTCCGGGACCGAAATGAAAAACTGTTTTTT. V gene TRBV28 combines with J gene TRBJ1-4, with a possible D match to TRBD1 (5 bases). The germline V gene encodes CDR1 MDHEN and CDR2 SYDVKM. V lost 8 bases to trimming and J lost 5 bases, with 18 bases between them. This CDR3 comprises 15 residues. The entire variable domain, with the rest obtained from reference TRBV28 and TRBJ1-4, is as follows: DVKVTQSSRYLVKRTGEKVFLECVQDMDHENMFWYRQDPGLGLRLIYFSYDVKMKEKGDIPEGYSVSREKKERFSLILESASTNQTSMYLCASRNLRDRNEKLFFGSGTQLSVL.

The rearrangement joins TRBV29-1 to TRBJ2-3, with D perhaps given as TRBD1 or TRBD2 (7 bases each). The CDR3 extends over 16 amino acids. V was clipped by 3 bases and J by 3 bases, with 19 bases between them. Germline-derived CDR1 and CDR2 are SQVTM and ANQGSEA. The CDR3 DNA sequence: TGCAGCGTTGATGGGAGGGCCAGGGGGGCGACAGATACGCAGTATTTT. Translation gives CSVDGRARGATDTQYF.

CDR3 region: CASSQRTGSGEQYF. The CDR3 DNA reads TGCGCCAGCAGTCAACGTACGGGTTCGGGCGAGCAGTACTTC. This chain uses TRBV10-1 with TRBJ2-7, with D unresolved. Germline V gene lookup returns CDR1 WNHNN and CDR2 SYGVQD (reference sequence). V was pared by 5 bases and J by 6 bases, with 17 bases between. This CDR3 is 14 amino acids long.

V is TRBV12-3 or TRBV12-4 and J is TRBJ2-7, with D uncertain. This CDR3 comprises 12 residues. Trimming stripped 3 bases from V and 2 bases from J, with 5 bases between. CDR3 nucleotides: TGTGCCAGCAGTTTTTTAACCTACGAGCAGTACTTC. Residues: CASSFLTYEQYF.

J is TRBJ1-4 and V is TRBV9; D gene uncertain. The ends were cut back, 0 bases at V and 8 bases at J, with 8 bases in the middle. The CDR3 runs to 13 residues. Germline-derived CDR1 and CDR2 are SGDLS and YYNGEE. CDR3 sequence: CASSVESGEKLFF. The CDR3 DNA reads TGTGCCAGCAGCGTAGAATCGGGGGAAAAACTGTTTTTT.

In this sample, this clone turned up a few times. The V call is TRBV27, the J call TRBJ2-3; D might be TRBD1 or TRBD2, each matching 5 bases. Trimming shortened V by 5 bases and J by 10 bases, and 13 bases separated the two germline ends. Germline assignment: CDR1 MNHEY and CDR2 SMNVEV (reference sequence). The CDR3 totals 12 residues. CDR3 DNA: TGTGCCAGCAGTCCTATCAAGGGACCGCAGTATTTT. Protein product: CASSPIKGPQYF.

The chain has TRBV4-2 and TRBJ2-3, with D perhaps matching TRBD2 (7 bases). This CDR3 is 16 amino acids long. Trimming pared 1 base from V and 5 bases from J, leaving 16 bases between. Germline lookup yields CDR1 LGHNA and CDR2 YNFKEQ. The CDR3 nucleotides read TGTGCCAGCAGCCAAGCGGGGGGCTTTGGCAAAGATACGCAGTATTTT. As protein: CASSQAGGFGKDTQYF.

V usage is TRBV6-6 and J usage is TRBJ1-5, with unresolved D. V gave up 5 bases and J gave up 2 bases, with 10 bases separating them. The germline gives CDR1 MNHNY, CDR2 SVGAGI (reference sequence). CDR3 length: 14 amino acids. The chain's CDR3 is CASSPVGGNQPQHF. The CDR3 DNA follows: TGTGCCAGCAGTCCTGTGGGTGGCAATCAGCCCCAGCATTTT.

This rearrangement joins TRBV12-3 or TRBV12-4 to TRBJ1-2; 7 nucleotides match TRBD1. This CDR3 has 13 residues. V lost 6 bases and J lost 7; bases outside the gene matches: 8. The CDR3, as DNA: TGTGCCAGCAGCCAACCCCGACAGGGTGGCTACACCTTC. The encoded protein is CASSQPRQGGYTF.

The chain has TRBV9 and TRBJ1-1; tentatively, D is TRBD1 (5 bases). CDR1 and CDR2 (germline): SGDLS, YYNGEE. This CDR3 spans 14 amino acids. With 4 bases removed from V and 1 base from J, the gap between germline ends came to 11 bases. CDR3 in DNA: TGTGCCAGCAGCCCGGAGGGGCGGAACACTGAAGCTTTCTTT. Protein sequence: CASSPEGRNTEAFF. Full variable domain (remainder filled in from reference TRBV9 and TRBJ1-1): DSGVTQTPKHLITATGQRVTLRCSPRSGDLSVYWYQQSLDQGLQFLIQYYNGEERAKGNILERFSAQQFPDLHSELNLSSLELGDSALYFCASSPEGRNTEAFFGQGTRLTVV.

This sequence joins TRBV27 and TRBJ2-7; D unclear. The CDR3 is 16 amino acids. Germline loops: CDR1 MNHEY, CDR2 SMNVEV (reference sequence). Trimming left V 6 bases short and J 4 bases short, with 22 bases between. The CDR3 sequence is CASSPDLVENTYEQYF. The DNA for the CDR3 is TGTGCCAGCAGCCCCGACCTAGTGGAAAACACGTACGAGCAGTACTTC.

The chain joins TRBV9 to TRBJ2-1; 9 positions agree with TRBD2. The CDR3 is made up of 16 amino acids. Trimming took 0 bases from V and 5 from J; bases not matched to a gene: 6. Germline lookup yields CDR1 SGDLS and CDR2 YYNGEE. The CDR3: CASSVGDSGGNNEQFF. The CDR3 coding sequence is TGTGCCAGCAGCGTAGGGGATAGCGGGGGCAACAATGAGCAGTTCTTC. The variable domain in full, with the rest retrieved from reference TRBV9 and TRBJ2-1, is DSGVTQTPKHLITATGQRVTLRCSPRSGDLSVYWYQQSLDQGLQFLIQYYNGEERAKGNILERFSAQQFPDLHSELNLSSLELGDSALYFCASSVGDSGGNNEQFFGPGTRLTVL.

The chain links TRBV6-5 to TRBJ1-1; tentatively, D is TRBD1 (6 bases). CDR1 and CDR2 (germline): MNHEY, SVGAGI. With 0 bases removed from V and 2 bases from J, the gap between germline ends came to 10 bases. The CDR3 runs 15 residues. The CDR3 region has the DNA TGTGCCAGCAGTTACTCAGCACAGGGAAACACTGAAGCTTTCTTT. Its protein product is CASSYSAQGNTEAFF.

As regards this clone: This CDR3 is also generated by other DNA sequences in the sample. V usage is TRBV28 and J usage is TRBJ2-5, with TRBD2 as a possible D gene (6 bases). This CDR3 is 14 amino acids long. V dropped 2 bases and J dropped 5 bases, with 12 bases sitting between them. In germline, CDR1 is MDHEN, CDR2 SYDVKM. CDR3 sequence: CASSLGGKGETQYF. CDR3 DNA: TGTGCCAGCAGTTTAGGCGGGAAGGGGGAGACCCAGTACTTC.

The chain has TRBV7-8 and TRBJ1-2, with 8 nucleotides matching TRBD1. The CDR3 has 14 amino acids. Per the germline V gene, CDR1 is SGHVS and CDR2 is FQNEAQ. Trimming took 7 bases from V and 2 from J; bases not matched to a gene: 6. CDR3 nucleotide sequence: TGTGCCAGCAACCTCAGGGGGCGCAACTATGGCTACACCTTC. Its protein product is CASNLRGRNYGYTF.

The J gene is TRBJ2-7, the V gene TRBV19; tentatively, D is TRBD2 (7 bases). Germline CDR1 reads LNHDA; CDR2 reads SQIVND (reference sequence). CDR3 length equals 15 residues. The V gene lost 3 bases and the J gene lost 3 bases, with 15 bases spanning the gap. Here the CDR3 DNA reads TGTGCCAGTAGTATTGGGAGGGGGAAGGTCTACGAGCAGTACTTC. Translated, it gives CASSIGRGKVYEQYF.

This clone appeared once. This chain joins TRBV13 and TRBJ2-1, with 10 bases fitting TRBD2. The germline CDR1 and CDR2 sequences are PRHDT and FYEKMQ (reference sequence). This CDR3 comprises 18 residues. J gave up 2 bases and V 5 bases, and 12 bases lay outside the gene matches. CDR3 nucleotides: TGTGCCAGCAGCCGTAGGGCCCCCGGGACTAGCGCCTACAATGAGCAGTTCTTC. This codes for CASSRRAPGTSAYNEQFF. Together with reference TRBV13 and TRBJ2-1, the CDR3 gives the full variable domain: AAGVIQSPRHLIKEKRETATLKCYPIPRHDTVYWYQQGPGQDPQFLISFYEKMQSDKGSIPDRFSAQQFSDYHSELNMSSLELGDSALYFCASSRRAPGTSAYNEQFFGPGTRLTVL.

The CDR3 sequence is CRADSHGELFF. CDR3 in DNA: TGCAGGGCGGACAGTCACGGGGAGCTGTTTTTT. The rearrangement links TRBV20-1 to TRBJ2-2; possibly TRBD1 for D (6 bases). In germline, CDR1 is DFQATT, CDR2 SNEGSKA (reference sequence). This CDR3 spans 11 amino acids.

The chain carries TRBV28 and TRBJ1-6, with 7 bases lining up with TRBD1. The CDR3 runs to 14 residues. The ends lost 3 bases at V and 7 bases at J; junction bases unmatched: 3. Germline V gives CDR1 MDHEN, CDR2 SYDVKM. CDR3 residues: CASSFGQANSPLHF. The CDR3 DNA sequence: TGTGCCAGCAGTTTCGGACAGGCAAATTCACCCCTCCACTTT.

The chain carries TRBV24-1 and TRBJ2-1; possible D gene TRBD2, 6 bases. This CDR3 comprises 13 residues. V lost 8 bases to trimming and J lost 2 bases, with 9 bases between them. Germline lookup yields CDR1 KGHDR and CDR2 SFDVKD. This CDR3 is CATKAGPYNEQFF. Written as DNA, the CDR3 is TGTGCCACCAAGGCGGGGCCCTACAATGAGCAGTTCTTC.

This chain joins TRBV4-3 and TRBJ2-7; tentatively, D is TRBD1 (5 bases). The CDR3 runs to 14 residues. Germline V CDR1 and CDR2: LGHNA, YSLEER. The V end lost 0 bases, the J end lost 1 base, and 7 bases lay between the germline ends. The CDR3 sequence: CASSQDSGSYEQYF. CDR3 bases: TGCGCCAGCAGCCAAGATTCAGGGTCCTACGAGCAGTACTTC.